This T cell receptor beta chain was documented in a study of shared clonotypes between healthy human individuals. The naive CD8 population came from CD45RO-negative cells selected for CCR7, without terminally differentiated effector memory CD45RA+ cells. The ends were cut back, 5 bases at V and 1 base at J, with 14 bases in the middle. The CDR3 length is 15 residues. Per the germline V gene, CDR1 is SEHNR and CDR2 is FQNEAQ (reference sequence). Sequenced by immunoSEQ multiplex PCR; TCRdb stores in-frame clones only, minus some. Of more than 2 million clones in the sample, 93% were seen once. The specimen sequenced was naive CD8+ T cells from PBMCs. The receptor comes from a man aged 18 to 35 in good health. Some clones in this sample may be carry-over from other donors' samples. The chain recombines TRBV7-9 with TRBJ1-2; D gene ambiguous. The DNA for the CDR3 is TGTGCCAGCAGCATTAGCGGGAACGTTAACTATGGCTACACCTTC. Its translation: CASSISGNVNYGYTF.